These 31 T cell receptor beta chains were sequenced from one sample in a study of glioma-infiltrating T cells. TCR alpha and beta CDR3 regions were amplified from RNA using iRepertoire nested multiplex PCR. A single record per CDR3 protein comes from TCRdb applying MiXCR to the multiplex PCR reads. The sample contains tens of thousands of distinct CDR3 sequences, roughly 40% of which appear only once. Sequenced input: glioma tissue, nonneoplastic brain tissue, or PBMCs (not recorded which). The receptors come from a human donor with low-grade glioma or glioblastoma, undergoing nonglioma brain surgery, or in good health (not recorded which).

At least ten counts were recorded for this clonotype. The genes are TRBV15 and TRBJ2-2; 11 bases agree with TRBD1. Trimming took 4 bases from V and 5 from J; bases not matched to a gene: 3. CDR3 length equals 15 residues. Per the germline V gene, CDR1 is LNHNV and CDR2 is YYDKDF (reference sequence). The CDR3 reads CATSIGQGATGELFF. The CDR3 DNA reads TGTGCCACCAGCATAGGACAGGGGGCTACCGGGGAGCTGTTTTTT.

This clonotype showed up many times. The chain couples TRBV9 to TRBJ2-5; D may correspond to TRBD1 or TRBD2 (5 bases each). Trimming shortened V by 1 base and J by 1 base, and 11 bases separated the two germline ends. The CDR3 extends over 15 amino acids. From germline, CDR1 is SGDLS and CDR2 YYNGEE. The CDR3 protein is CASSVIQGAQETQYF. Written as DNA, the CDR3 is TGTGCCAGCAGCGTAATTCAGGGAGCCCAAGAGACCCAGTACTTC.

This clonotype appeared many times. The CDR3 bases are TGTGCCAGTCATTTTAACACCGGGGAGCTGTTTTTT. As protein: CASHFNTGELFF. The chain joins TRBV19 to TRBJ2-2; D gene unclear. This CDR3 has 12 residues. Trimming removed 8 bases from V and 2 bases from J, with 6 bases in between. Germline CDR1 and CDR2: LNHDA and SQIVND (reference sequence).

V gene TRBV5-1 combines with J gene TRBJ2-3; TRBD2 matches 7 bases. The CDR3 sequence is 15 residues long. Trimming removed 1 base from V and 1 base from J; junction bases left unmatched: 3. CDR1 and CDR2 (germline): SGHRS, YFSETQ. CDR3 loop: CASSLRSGGTDTQYF. The CDR3 nucleotides are TGCGCCAGCAGCTTGAGGAGCGGGGGCACAGATACGCAGTATTTT.

The chain joins TRBV19 to TRBJ2-7; the match to TRBD1 covers 8 bases. The germline V gene encodes CDR1 LNHDA and CDR2 SQIVND (reference sequence). After removal of 5 bases from V and 3 bases from J, the junction contained 12 bases not matched to a gene. The length of the CDR3 is 16 residues. CDR3 coding DNA: TGTGCCAGTAGTCTCTCCCGGGGGACAGGACTCTACGAGCAGTACTTC. Amino acid sequence: CASSLSRGTGLYEQYF.

V gene TRBV13 combines with J gene TRBJ1-1; D is possibly TRBD1 (5 bases). The germline V gene encodes CDR1 PRHDT and CDR2 FYEKMQ (reference sequence). Trimming cost V 3 bases and J 8 bases, with 10 bases left between them. The CDR3 runs 12 residues. The DNA for the CDR3 is TGTGCCAGCAGCTTCCGCGGGGGAGAAGCTTTCTTT. This codes for CASSFRGGEAFF.

Comment on this clonotype: Because the CDR3 is missing its conserved closing phenylalanine or tryptophan, this is likely a read error. The V and J genes are TRBV27 and TRBJ1-3, with 7 bases aligning to TRBD1. The CDR3 is made up of 19 amino acids. Trimming cost V 5 bases and J 0 bases; bases outside gene matches: 16. Germline V CDR1 and CDR2: MNHEY, SMNVEV (reference sequence). Here the CDR3 reads CASSMRRDSRLSSGNTIYS. CDR3 DNA: TGTGCCAGCAGTATGAGAAGGGACAGCCGACTTAGCTCTGGAAACACCATATATTCC.

The rearrangement links TRBV29-1 to TRBJ1-2; a possible D gene is TRBD1 (6 bases). Germline assignment: CDR1 SQVTM and CDR2 ANQGSEA. The CDR3 contains 12 residues. Trimming pared 5 bases from V and 8 bases from J, leaving 15 bases between. Here the CDR3 reads CSVSGGLEGYTF. The CDR3 DNA sequence: TGCAGCGTTTCCGGGGGGCTGGAGGGCTACACCTTC.

This clonotype was detected ten times or more. The rearrangement links TRBV24-1 to TRBJ2-7; TRBD2 matches at 10 bases. Germline CDR1 KGHDR, CDR2 SFDVKD. After removal of 7 bases from V and 0 bases from J, the junction contained 2 bases not matched to a gene. The CDR3 has 14 amino acids. CDR3 sequence: CATSSSGSSYEQYF. The CDR3 nucleotides read TGTGCCACCAGCTCTAGCGGGAGCTCCTACGAGCAGTACTTC.

The count of this clonotype is one. This chain links TRBV5-1 with TRBJ2-1, with TRBD2 matching over 7 bases. Germline V CDR1 and CDR2: SGHRS, YFSETQ. Losses at the gene ends were 1 base for V and 4 bases for J; bases not matched to a gene: 2. The CDR3 has 14 amino acids. CDR3 nucleotides: TGCGCCAGCAGCTTGTCGGGAGGATACAATGAGCAGTTCTTC. Its translation: CASSLSGGYNEQFF.

The chain recombines TRBV12-3 or TRBV12-4 with TRBJ2-3; 15 positions match TRBD2. There are 19 residues in the CDR3. V gave up 2 bases and J gave up 0 bases; unmatched junction bases: 6. The CDR3 coding sequence is TGTGCCAGCAGTTTAAGGACTAGCGGGGGGGATTGGAGCACAGATACGCAGTATTTT. Its translation: CASSLRTSGGDWSTDTQYF.

This clonotype has at least ten counts. The V gene is TRBV2, the J gene TRBJ2-2; unclear D gene. The CDR3 spans 15 residues. Germline V gives CDR1 SNHLY, CDR2 FYNNEI. V lost 6 bases and J 3 bases, leaving 14 bases between the germline ends. CDR3 sequence (DNA): TGTGCCAGCAGGAATCTGGGATCCGACACCGGGGAGCTGTTTTTT. It yields the protein CASRNLGSDTGELFF.

This clonotype was detected once. A much larger clone is a single base away; this may be a read error. V usage is TRBV29-1 and J usage is TRBJ1-1; D ambiguous. CDR3 length equals 12 residues. The V end lost 4 bases, the J end lost 11 bases, and 17 bases lay between the germline ends. The germline V gene has CDR1 SQVTM and CDR2 ANQGSEA. This CDR3 is CSVGTGYGEAFF. The CDR3 DNA sequence: TGCAGCGTTGGAACCGGGTACGGGGAGGCTTTCTTT.

The J gene is TRBJ1-5, the V gene TRBV6-1, with 8 bases that match TRBD1. Trimming removed 5 bases from V and 4 bases from J; junction bases left unmatched: 7. CDR1 and CDR2 (germline): MNHNS, SASEGT. This CDR3 is built from 15 residues. The CDR3 loop is CASSQDRGVNQPQHF. In DNA, the CDR3 is TGTGCCAGCAGTCAAGACAGGGGTGTTAATCAGCCCCAGCATTTT.

There are many counts of this clonotype. The gene calls are TRBV25-1 and TRBJ2-7; 7 bases align to TRBD1. The V segment lost 3 bases and the J segment 2 bases; nucleotides outside the gene matches: 4. Per germline, CDR1 MGHDK and CDR2 SYGVNS. The CDR3 is 14 amino acids. The CDR3 DNA follows: TGTGCCAGCAGTGATTGGACAGGAGCCTACGAGCAGTACTTC. Translated, it gives CASSDWTGAYEQYF.

Remarks on this clonotype: Since a much larger clone is just one base distant, this may be a read error. V is TRBV5-4 and J is TRBJ2-1, with 15 bases that match TRBD2. This CDR3 spans 16 amino acids. Germline lookup yields CDR1 SGHNT and CDR2 YYREEE (reference sequence). Written as DNA, the CDR3 is TGTGCCAACAGCCCTCGGACTAGCGGGGGGGTCAGTGAGCAGTTCTTC. Translated: CANSPRTSGGVSEQFF.

About this clonotype: Since a much larger clone is just one base distant, this may be a read error. V is TRBV9 and J is TRBJ2-3; no clear D gene. In germline, CDR1 is SGDLS, CDR2 YYNGEE. This CDR3 has 16 amino acids. With 4 bases removed from V and 2 bases from J, the gap between germline ends came to 17 bases. The CDR3 region is CASSPKGPAYTDTQYF. CDR3 bases: TGTGCCAGCAGCCCAAAAGGCCCAGCGTACACAGATACGCAGTATTTT. The full variable domain, completed using reference TRBV9 and TRBJ2-3, is DSGVTQTPKHLITATGQRVTLRCSPRSGDLSVYWYQQSLDQGLQFLIQYYNGEERAKGNILERFSAQQFPDLHSELNLSSLELGDSALYFCASSPKGPAYTDTQYFGPGTRLTVL.

This rearrangement joins TRBV12-3 or TRBV12-4 to TRBJ2-1, with D tentatively TRBD2 (5 bases). V lost 7 bases and J lost 7, with 17 bases in between. The CDR3 consists of 14 residues. CDR3 in DNA: TGTGCCAGCACCGTTAGAGGGATTAGGAATGAGCAGTTCTTC. Translated: CASTVRGIRNEQFF.

The CDR3 loop reads CSVRVNLAYNEQFF. The CDR3 DNA reads TGCAGCGTTCGGGTTAACTTAGCGTACAATGAGCAGTTCTTC. V gene TRBV29-1 combines with J gene TRBJ2-1; D might be TRBD2 (5 bases). The length of the CDR3 is 14 residues. From germline, CDR1 is SQVTM and CDR2 ANQGSEA. V gave up 5 bases and J gave up 4 bases, with 15 bases separating them.

Regarding this clonotype: A much larger clone is a single base away; this may be a read error. The chain combines TRBV5-6 with TRBJ1-2; 8 bases map to TRBD1. Trimming at V came to 4 bases and at J to 0 bases, leaving 8 bases not matched to a gene. This CDR3 comprises 16 residues. CDR1 is SGHDT and CDR2 is YYEEEE in the germline V gene. In nucleotides, the CDR3 is TGTGCCAGCAGCCCGTCGGGGACAGGAGCTAACTATGGCTACACCTTC. This translates into CASSPSGTGANYGYTF.

The sample holds many counts of this clonotype. V and J are TRBV19 and TRBJ2-7; 10 nucleotides agree with TRBD1. Germline V CDR1 and CDR2: LNHDA, SQIVND (reference sequence). The J segment lost 3 bases and the V segment lost 6 bases, leaving 11 bases of the junction unmatched. The CDR3 spans 16 residues. CDR3 in DNA: TGTGCCAGTAGCAAGGGGACAGGGGCCGGAATCTACGAGCAGTACTTC. It codes for CASSKGTGAGIYEQYF.

Ten or more counts support this clonotype. This chain connects TRBV6-2 or TRBV6-3 to TRBJ1-2; 9 bases match TRBD1. CDR3 length: 12 amino acids. Per germline, CDR1 MNHEY and CDR2 SVGEGT. Trimming removed 5 bases from V and 7 bases from J; junction bases left unmatched: 2. The CDR3 nucleotides are TGTGCCAGCAGTCGGGACAGGGTTGGCTACACCTTC. It is translated as CASSRDRVGYTF.

By frequency in the sample, this clonotype is medium-sized. J is TRBJ2-3 and V is TRBV7-2; the D is unclear. The CDR3 consists of 13 residues. Trimming cost V 4 bases and J 2 bases, with 7 bases left between them. Germline V CDR1 and CDR2: SGHTA, FQGNSA. CDR3 nucleotide sequence: TGTGCCAGCAGCTCCTTCTACACAGATACGCAGTATTTT. This encodes CASSSFYTDTQYF. The full variable domain, rest sourced from reference TRBV7-2 and TRBJ2-3, is GAGVSQSPSNKVTEKGKDVELRCDPISGHTALYWYRQSLGQGLEFLIYFQGNSAPDKSGLPSDRFSAERTGGSVSTLTIQRTQQEDSAVYLCASSSFYTDTQYFGPGTRLTVL.

Of note for this clonotype: A clone one base away is much larger, so this may be a read error. The CDR3 sequence: CASSPRTGISCEQYF. CDR3 nucleotides: TGCGCCAGCAGCCCCCGGACAGGTATATCCTGCGAGCAGTACTTC. V usage is TRBV5-1 and J usage is TRBJ2-7, with 7 bases lining up with TRBD1. This CDR3 region has 15 residues. Germline-derived CDR1 and CDR2 are SGHRS and YFSETQ.

As to this clonotype: A read error is possible here, since a much larger clone lies one base away. V gene TRBV29-1 combines with J gene TRBJ1-2; 7 nucleotides match TRBD1. This CDR3 comprises 11 residues. Germline V gene sequence: CDR1 SQVTM, CDR2 ANQGSEA. V shed 8 bases and J 9 bases; nucleotides not matched to a gene: 9. The chain's CDR3 is CSSRQGDRYTF. Written as DNA, the CDR3 is TGCAGCTCAAGACAGGGCGATCGCTACACCTTC.

This clonotype was detected many times. The rearrangement links TRBV7-2 to TRBJ2-3, with no clear D. Per germline, CDR1 SGHTA and CDR2 FQGNSA. This CDR3 spans 12 amino acids. V was clipped by 1 base and J by 6 bases, with 5 bases between them. The CDR3 spells CASSLGFDTQYF. CDR3 sequence (DNA): TGTGCCAGCAGCTTAGGGTTCGATACGCAGTATTTT.

V usage is TRBV6-2 or TRBV6-3 and J usage is TRBJ2-7, with TRBD1 as a possible D gene (5 bases). This CDR3 has 12 residues. The V end lost 7 bases, the J end lost 6 bases, and 13 bases lay between the germline ends. Germline CDR1 and CDR2: MNHEY and SVGEGT. The CDR3, as DNA: TGTGCCAGCATTCCACAGGCTATCGAGCAGTACTTC. Its translation is CASIPQAIEQYF.

Regarding this clonotype: A junction boundary mismatches the germline segment, possibly from a read error. The chain employs TRBV15 and TRBJ1-1; D gene unclear. From germline, CDR1 is LNHNV and CDR2 YYDKDF (reference sequence). This CDR3 comprises 15 residues. Here the CDR3 reads CANSRDPTLNAEAFF. CDR3 DNA sequence: TGTGCCAACAGCAGAGATCCCACATTAAACGCTGAAGCTTTCTTT.

This clonotype came up a few times. The J gene is TRBJ2-2, the V gene TRBV3-1, with D possibly being TRBD2 (6 bases). V was trimmed by 1 base and J by 6 bases, leaving 9 bases between them. Per germline, CDR1 LGHDT and CDR2 YNNKEL (reference sequence). CDR3 length: 14 amino acids. The CDR3 region has the DNA TGTGCCAGCAGCCAAGTGCCGGGGGCCGGGGAGCTGTTTTTT. Translating it yields CASSQVPGAGELFF.

As to this clonotype: An end of the junction differs from the germline gene, which may be a read error. The chain is built from TRBV6-2 or TRBV6-3 and TRBJ2-1, with D possibly being TRBD2 (5 bases). The length of the CDR3 is 12 residues. Germline V gives CDR1 MNHEY, CDR2 SVGEGT. CDR3 sequence reads: CAIGQDSYEQLF. CDR3 DNA sequence: TGTGCCATCGGCCAGGACTCGTATGAGCAGCTCTTC.

This clonotype has a count of ten or more. This chain uses TRBV7-2 with TRBJ2-1, with D unclear. Germline CDR1 is SGHTA and CDR2 is FQGNSA. This CDR3 comprises 15 residues. With 5 bases removed from V and 12 bases from J, the gap between germline ends came to 23 bases. In DNA form, the CDR3 reads TGTGCCAGCAGCCCAGGACGGTCACTGACTGGGTGGCAGTTCTTC. Translation gives CASSPGRSLTGWQFF.